The clone carrying this T cell receptor beta chain was recorded a few times. Antigen: not known. CDR1 and CDR2 from the germline V gene are SGHVS and FQNEAQ. The CDR3 is made up of 15 amino acids. V trimming: 5 bases; J trimming: 5 bases; junction bases outside the gene matches: 7. The time point was: week 35, safety follow-up. In every dose of vaccine, 300 ug of mutant IDH1 20-mer peptide was given alongside topical imiquimod. The data were taken from a study of a mutant IDH1 vaccine in newly diagnosed glioma. Study overall: Patients got their first vaccination 4-6 weeks after radiotherapy alone, or with temozolomide cycles. Males made up approximately 62% and females approximately 38% of treated patients, whose mean age was roughly 40 years. Visits designated V12 and V13 were conducted at weeks 35 and 47, respectively. Study-level points and caveats: Top-clonotype changes in peripheral T cells seemed unrelated to pseudoprogression.

The data were produced by immunoSEQ multiplex PCR, yet TCRdb's version contains in-frame clones alone and is incomplete. This table has more than 25,000 clones, around 77% appearing once. The J gene is TRBJ1-5, the V gene TRBV7-8; 9 bases match TRBD1. The TCR was taken from a woman in her thirties with glioma. Some clones in this sample may be carry-over from other donors' samples. The sample here was PBMCs, taken from a glioma patient whose treatment included an IDH1 peptide vaccine. CDR3: CASSVEGQGHQPQHF. CDR3 DNA: TGTGCCAGCAGCGTAGAGGGACAGGGTCATCAGCCCCAGCATTTT.